This TCR beta chain is from a study of shared clonotypes between healthy human individuals. Whole-study results and caveats: An anticipated effect of sequencing depth on clonotype sharing among donors was recognized.

Remarks on this clone: Its target is not known. This likely stems from a read error, as it lies one base from a far larger clone. It is likely a read error, because the conserved phenylalanine at the end of the CDR3 is missing.

It was across several immunoSEQ plates that each subset's genomic DNA was evenly split. The authors' processing: Sequence data from immunoSEQ were junction-only and lacked quality scores; consequently, filtering differed. Some clones are missing from TCRdb's copy, which holds only in-frame ones; the method was immunoSEQ multiplex PCR. Clonal size and the V and J genes are those of that table, whereas D and trimming came from the DNA. The sample holds 400,000 to 550,000 clones, 79% seen once. Unsorted samples relied on tens of millions of PBMCs, which served as the source of genomic DNA. CDR3 length: 14 residues. Per the germline V gene, CDR1 is MGHDK and CDR2 is SYGVNS. With V trimmed by 3 bases and J by 4 bases, 3 bases remained unmatched.

The sequence derives from a woman aged 40 to 50 in good health. Some clones in this sample may be carry-over from other donors' samples. V is TRBV25-1 and J is TRBJ2-7, with 10 bases aligning to TRBD1. Sequenced material: PBMCs. CDR3 region: CASSDRDRGYEQYS. CDR3 DNA: TGTGCCAGCAGTGACCGGGACAGGGGTTACGAGCAGTACTCC.